A selection of T cell receptor beta chains follows, all from one sample in a study of T-cell reconstitution after alpha-beta-depleted transplantation in children. TCRdb redid the calling of the PCR reads with MiXCR, one entry per CDR3 protein. The sample contains around 400,000 distinct CDR3 sequences, 11% of which appear only once. Specimen: PBMCs from the stem cell graft donor, collected from the stem cell graft. The receptors come from a human donor who donated a stem cell graft to a child with acute myeloid leukemia. The CDR3 runs from the conserved cysteine through the conserved F or W. The order of the fields is CDR3 DNA, CDR3 protein, D gene, J gene, clone size, V gene. D genes are given only for firm matches. Rows may omit the clone size; those that give it use once, few, many or a size class.

cdr3_nt: TGTGCCAGCAGCTTTTCCGCGAATACGCAGTATTTT; cdr3_aa: CASSFSANTQYF; d_call: NA; j_call: TRBJ2-3; clone_size: many; v_call: TRBV5-6
cdr3_nt: TGTGCCAGCAGCCGGCCAGGGAGGGCAGATACGCAGTATTTT; cdr3_aa: CASSRPGRADTQYF; d_call: TRBD2; j_call: TRBJ2-3; clone_size: many; v_call: TRBV6-5
cdr3_nt: TGTGCCATCAGAGCTAGCGGGGGGTCTTGGCGGGTCGCCCAGGAAAAAGAGACCCAGTACTTC; cdr3_aa: CAIRASGGSWRVAQEKETQYF; d_call: TRBD2; j_call: TRBJ2-5; clone_size: NA; v_call: TRBV10-3
cdr3_nt: TGTGCCACCATTAACACCGGGGAGCTGTTTTTT; cdr3_aa: CATINTGELFF; d_call: NA; j_call: TRBJ2-2; clone_size: NA; v_call: TRBV7-9
cdr3_nt: TGCGCCAGCAGCCAACTGGACAACTCCTACGAGCAGTACTTC; cdr3_aa: CASSQLDNSYEQYF; d_call: NA; j_call: TRBJ2-7; clone_size: few; v_call: TRBV4-3
cdr3_nt: TGTGCCAGCAGTTTAGAGGGGACAGGGGTTCCCTTGGGCAATCAGCCCCAGCATTTT; cdr3_aa: CASSLEGTGVPLGNQPQHF; d_call: TRBD1; j_call: TRBJ1-5; clone_size: few; v_call: TRBV12-3/TRBV12-4
cdr3_nt: TGTGCCAGCAGCCAAGATTCTCGAGGGACAGCCAGAGGCTACACCTTC; cdr3_aa: CASSQDSRGTARGYTF; d_call: TRBD1; j_call: TRBJ1-2; clone_size: NA; v_call: TRBV3-1
cdr3_nt: TGTGCCTGGAGTCATGGACAGGGATATGAAAAACTGTTTTTT; cdr3_aa: CAWSHGQGYEKLFF; d_call: TRBD1; j_call: TRBJ1-4; clone_size: few; v_call: TRBV30
cdr3_nt: TGCGCCAGCAGCCGCGGGACTAGCGGCAGCTCCTACAATGAGCAGTTCTTC; cdr3_aa: CASSRGTSGSSYNEQFF; d_call: TRBD2; j_call: TRBJ2-1; clone_size: NA; v_call: TRBV4-3
cdr3_nt: TGTGCCATCAGGACTAGCGGGAGAGATGAGCAGTTCTTC; cdr3_aa: CAIRTSGRDEQFF; d_call: TRBD2; j_call: TRBJ2-1; clone_size: NA; v_call: TRBV10-3
cdr3_nt: TGTGCCAGCAGACCAGACAGAACGAACACCGGGGAGCTGTTTTTT; cdr3_aa: CASRPDRTNTGELFF; d_call: NA; j_call: TRBJ2-2; clone_size: NA; v_call: TRBV27
cdr3_nt: TGTGCCAGCAGTGGGACAGGGGGCTCCTACAATGAGCAGTTCTTC; cdr3_aa: CASSGTGGSYNEQFF; d_call: TRBD1; j_call: TRBJ2-1; clone_size: NA; v_call: TRBV2
cdr3_nt: TGCGCCAGCAGCTTGGACGCAGTTAGCACAGATACGCAGTATTTT; cdr3_aa: CASSLDAVSTDTQYF; d_call: NA; j_call: TRBJ2-3; clone_size: NA; v_call: TRBV5-1